These 15 T cell receptor beta chains came from one sample sequenced in a study of shared clonotypes between healthy human individuals. CD8 cells classed as naive were CD45RO-negative and positively selected for CCR7, excluding terminally differentiated effector memory CD45RA+ cells. Sequenced by immunoSEQ multiplex PCR; TCRdb stores in-frame clones only, minus some. The table includes over 800,000 clones, 80% to 95% detected once. The sample taken for sequencing was naive CD8+ T cells sorted from blood. The source of these receptors is a man aged 25 to 40 in good health.

The V call is TRBV29-1, the J call TRBJ2-2, with D unresolved. The germline gives CDR1 SQVTM, CDR2 ANQGSEA. The CDR3 is made up of 13 amino acids. V was clipped by 4 bases and J by 0 bases, with 6 bases between them. CDR3 in amino acids: CSVGRPNTGELFF. The CDR3, as DNA: TGCAGCGTTGGTCGGCCGAACACCGGGGAGCTGTTTTTT.

This chain joins TRBV7-9 and TRBJ2-1, with 11 bases identical to TRBD2. CDR1 is SEHNR, CDR2 FQNEAQ, per germline (reference sequence). V was pared by 1 base and J by 8 bases, with 4 bases of the junction left unmatched. CDR3 length equals 15 residues. The CDR3 spells CASSLVTSGSDEQFF. CDR3 in DNA: TGTGCCAGCAGCTTAGTAACTAGCGGGAGCGATGAGCAGTTCTTC.

This chain links TRBV7-9 with TRBJ2-5; perhaps TRBD1 as D (6 bases). CDR3 length equals 14 residues. Germline CDR1 and CDR2: SEHNR and FQNEAQ (reference sequence). V was shortened by 5 bases and J by 3 bases, with 13 bases between the two germline ends. The CDR3 DNA follows: TGTGCCAGCAGCCACCGGAGGACAGAAGAGACCCAGTACTTC. This codes for CASSHRRTEETQYF. The entire variable domain, with the rest obtained from reference TRBV7-9 and TRBJ2-5, is as follows: DTGVSQNPRHKITKRGQNVTFRCDPISEHNRLYWYRQTLGQGPEFLTYFQNEAQLEKSRLLSDRFSAERPKGSFSTLEIQRTEQGDSAMYLCASSHRRTEETQYFGPGTRLLVL.

This chain uses TRBV28 with TRBJ1-5; D gene uncertain. The CDR3 is 15 residues long. Per germline, CDR1 MDHEN and CDR2 SYDVKM. Trimming pared 2 bases from V and 2 bases from J, leaving 10 bases between. CDR3 sequence reads: CASSLGSTRNQPQHF. The CDR3 nucleotides read TGTGCCAGCAGTTTAGGGTCAACCCGCAATCAGCCCCAGCATTTT. Drawing the rest from reference TRBV28 and TRBJ1-5, the complete variable domain is DVKVTQSSRYLVKRTGEKVFLECVQDMDHENMFWYRQDPGLGLRLIYFSYDVKMKEKGDIPEGYSVSREKKERFSLILESASTNQTSMYLCASSLGSTRNQPQHFGDGTRLSIL.

V and J are TRBV7-3 and TRBJ2-1, with D possibly matching TRBD1 (6 bases). The CDR3 spans 20 residues. V gave up 4 bases and J gave up 1 base, with 26 bases separating them. Looked up from germline, CDR1 is SGHTA and CDR2 is FQGTGA. CDR3 DNA sequence: TGTGCCAGCAGCTCCCCCCTGGGACACCAGCCGATGTATTCCTACAATGAGCAGTTCTTC. The encoded protein is CASSSPLGHQPMYSYNEQFF.

This chain uses TRBV7-9 with TRBJ2-1, with D maybe TRBD2 (6 bases). The CDR3 length is 13 residues. Trimming pared 4 bases from V and 5 bases from J, leaving 9 bases between. Germline assignment: CDR1 SEHNR and CDR2 FQNEAQ (reference sequence). The CDR3 DNA follows: TGTGCCAGCAGCTCGGGACTCCACAATGAGCAGTTCTTC. This gives the protein CASSSGLHNEQFF.

This clone was observed once. The CDR3 coding sequence is TGTGCCAGTAGTATATTCCTAGCGGAGGGCAATGAGCAGTTCTTC. Residues: CASSIFLAEGNEQFF. This rearrangement joins TRBV19 to TRBJ2-1, with 7 bases lining up with TRBD2. J lost 6 bases, V lost 2 bases, and 7 bases had no gene match. CDR3 length: 15 residues. Germline V gene sequence: CDR1 LNHDA, CDR2 SQIVND (reference sequence).

The rearrangement uses TRBV27 and TRBJ2-1, with TRBD1 matching over 7 bases. V lost 5 bases and J lost 2; bases outside the gene matches: 6. CDR1 is MNHEY and CDR2 is SMNVEV in the germline V gene (reference sequence). The CDR3 is 15 residues long. CDR3 nucleotides: TGTGCCAGCAGTACAGGGGCAGAACCCTACAATGAGCAGTTCTTC. Its protein is CASSTGAEPYNEQFF.

This sequence joins TRBV19 and TRBJ1-2; D unclear. The germline CDR1 and CDR2 sequences are LNHDA and SQIVND (reference sequence). This CDR3 region has 14 residues. V lost 2 bases and J 8 bases, leaving 15 bases between the germline ends. In DNA, the CDR3 is TGTGCCAGTAGTATATCAGGAGCCGGTGTGGGCTACACCTTC. The encoded protein is CASSISGAGVGYTF.

The chain carries TRBV29-1 and TRBJ2-1; D uncertain. V was pared by 5 bases and J by 5 bases, with 4 bases between. CDR3 length equals 10 residues. Germline CDR1 reads SQVTM; CDR2 reads ANQGSEA. DNA of the CDR3: TGCAGCGTTTACAACAATGAGCAGTTCTTC. Translated: CSVYNNEQFF.

This chain connects TRBV27 to TRBJ2-1; TRBD1 matches at 7 bases. Germline values: CDR1 MNHEY, CDR2 SMNVEV (reference sequence). The junction had 5 bases not matched to a gene; V was cut back by 2 bases and J by 4 bases. This CDR3 region has 15 residues. Here the CDR3 DNA reads TGTGCCAGCAGTTTAATCCCGGGACAGTACAATGAGCAGTTCTTC. Translating it yields CASSLIPGQYNEQFF.

The chain carries TRBV7-9 and TRBJ1-2; D is possibly TRBD1 (5 bases). The V end was cut by 10 bases, the J end by 7 bases, with 13 bases between. Germline V gene sequence: CDR1 SEHNR, CDR2 FQNEAQ (reference sequence). This CDR3 region has 11 residues. CDR3 nucleotide sequence: TGTGCCACCTCCTGGGGGTCTGGCTACACCTTC. It specifies CATSWGSGYTF.

V and J are TRBV9 and TRBJ2-2; maybe TRBD1 (5 bases). This CDR3 contains 18 residues. Germline assignment: CDR1 SGDLS and CDR2 YYNGEE. V gave up 3 bases and J gave up 0 bases, with 18 bases separating them. The CDR3 here is CASSEPSGYPTNTGELFF. The CDR3 region has the DNA TGTGCCAGCAGCGAACCCTCAGGGTACCCTACGAACACCGGGGAGCTGTTTTTT.

The J gene is TRBJ1-2, the V gene TRBV7-9; D uncertain. Trimming took 1 base from V and 4 from J, leaving 16 bases between them. This CDR3 region has 16 residues. CDR1 is SEHNR, CDR2 FQNEAQ, per germline (reference sequence). CDR3 protein: CASSLETPLLVYGYTF. CDR3 coding DNA: TGTGCCAGCAGCTTAGAAACCCCCCTACTGGTCTATGGCTACACCTTC.

The chain uses TRBV27 and TRBJ2-1; no clear D. There are 16 residues in the CDR3. The ends were cut back, 5 bases at V and 4 bases at J, with 18 bases in the middle. CDR1 and CDR2 (germline): MNHEY, SMNVEV (reference sequence). The CDR3 bases are TGTGCCAGCAGTCCCCTCGTGGAGCCTGGGTACAATGAGCAGTTCTTC. It specifies CASSPLVEPGYNEQFF.